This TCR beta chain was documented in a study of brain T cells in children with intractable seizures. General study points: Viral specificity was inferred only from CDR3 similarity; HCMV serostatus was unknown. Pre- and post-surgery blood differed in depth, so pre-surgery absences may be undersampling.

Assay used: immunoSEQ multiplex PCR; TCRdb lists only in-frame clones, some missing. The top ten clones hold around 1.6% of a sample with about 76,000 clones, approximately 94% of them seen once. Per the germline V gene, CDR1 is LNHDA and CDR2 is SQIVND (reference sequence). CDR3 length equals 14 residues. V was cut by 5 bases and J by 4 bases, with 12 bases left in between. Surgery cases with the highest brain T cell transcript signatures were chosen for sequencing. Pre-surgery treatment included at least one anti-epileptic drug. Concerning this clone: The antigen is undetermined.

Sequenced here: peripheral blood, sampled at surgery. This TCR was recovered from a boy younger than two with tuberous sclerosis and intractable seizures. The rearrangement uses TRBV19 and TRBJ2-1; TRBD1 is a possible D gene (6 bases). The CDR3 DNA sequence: TGTGCCAGTAGTGGGCAGGGGACATACAATGAGCAGTTCTTC. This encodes CASSGQGTYNEQFF.